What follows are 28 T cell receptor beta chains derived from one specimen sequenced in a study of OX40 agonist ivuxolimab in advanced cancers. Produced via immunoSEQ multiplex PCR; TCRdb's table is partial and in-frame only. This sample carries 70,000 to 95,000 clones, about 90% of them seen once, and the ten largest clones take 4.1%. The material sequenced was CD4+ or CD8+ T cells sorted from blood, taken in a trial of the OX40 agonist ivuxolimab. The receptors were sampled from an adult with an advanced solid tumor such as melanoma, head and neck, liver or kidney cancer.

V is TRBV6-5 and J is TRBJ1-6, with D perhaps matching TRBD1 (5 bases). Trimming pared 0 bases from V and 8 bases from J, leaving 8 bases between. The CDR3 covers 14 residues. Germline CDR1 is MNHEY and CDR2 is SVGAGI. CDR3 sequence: CASSYSGVYSPLHF. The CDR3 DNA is TGTGCCAGCAGTTACTCGGGGGTTTATTCACCCCTCCACTTT.

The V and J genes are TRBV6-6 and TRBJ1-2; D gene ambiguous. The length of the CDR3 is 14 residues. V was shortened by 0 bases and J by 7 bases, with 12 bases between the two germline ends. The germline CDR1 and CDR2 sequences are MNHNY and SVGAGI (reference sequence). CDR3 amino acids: CASSYSDIMSGYTF. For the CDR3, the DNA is TGTGCCAGCAGTTACTCCGACATAATGAGTGGCTACACCTTC.

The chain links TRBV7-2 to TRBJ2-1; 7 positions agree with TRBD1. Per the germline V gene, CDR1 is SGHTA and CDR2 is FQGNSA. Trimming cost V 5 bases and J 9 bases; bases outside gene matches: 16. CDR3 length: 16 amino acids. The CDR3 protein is CASSLATGRGYVEQFF. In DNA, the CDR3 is TGTGCCAGCAGCCTCGCGACGGGCAGGGGGTATGTTGAGCAGTTCTTC.

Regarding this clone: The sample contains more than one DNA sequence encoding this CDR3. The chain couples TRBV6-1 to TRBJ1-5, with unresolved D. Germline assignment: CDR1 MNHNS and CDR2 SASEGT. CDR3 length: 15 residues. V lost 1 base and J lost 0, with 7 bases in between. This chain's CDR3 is CASSEVGYSNQPQHF. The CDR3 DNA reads TGTGCCAGCAGTGAAGTAGGGTATAGCAATCAGCCCCAGCATTTT.

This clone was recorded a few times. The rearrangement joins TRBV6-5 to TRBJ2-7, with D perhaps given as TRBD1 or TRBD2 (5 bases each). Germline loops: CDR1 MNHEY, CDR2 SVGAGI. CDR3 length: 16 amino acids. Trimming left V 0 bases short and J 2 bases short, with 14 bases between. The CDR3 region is CASSYSIGTGTYEQYF. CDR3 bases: TGTGCCAGCAGTTACTCCATTGGGACGGGAACCTACGAGCAGTACTTC.

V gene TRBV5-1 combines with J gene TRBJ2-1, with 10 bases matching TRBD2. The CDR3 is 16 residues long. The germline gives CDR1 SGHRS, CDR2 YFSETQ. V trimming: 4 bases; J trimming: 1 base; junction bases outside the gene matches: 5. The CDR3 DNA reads TGCGCCAGCAGCCGGAAGACTAGCGGGTCCTACAATGAGCAGTTCTTC. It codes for CASSRKTSGSYNEQFF.

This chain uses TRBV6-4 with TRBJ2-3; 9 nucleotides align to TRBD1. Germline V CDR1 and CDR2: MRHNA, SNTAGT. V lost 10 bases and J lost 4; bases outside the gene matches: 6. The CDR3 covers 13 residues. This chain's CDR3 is CATRQGVSDTQYF. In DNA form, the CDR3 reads TGTGCCACCAGACAGGGGGTATCAGATACGCAGTATTTT.

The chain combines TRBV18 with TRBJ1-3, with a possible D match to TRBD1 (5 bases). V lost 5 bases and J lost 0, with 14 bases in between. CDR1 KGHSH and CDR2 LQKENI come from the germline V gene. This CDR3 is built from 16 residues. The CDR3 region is CASSGGTPVSGNTIYF. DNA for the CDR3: TGTGCCAGCTCAGGTGGGACTCCTGTCTCTGGAAACACCATATATTTT.

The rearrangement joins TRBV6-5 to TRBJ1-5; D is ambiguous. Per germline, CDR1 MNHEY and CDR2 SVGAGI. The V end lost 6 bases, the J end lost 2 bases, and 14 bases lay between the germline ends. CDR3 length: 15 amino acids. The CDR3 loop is CASSPREIRNQPQHF. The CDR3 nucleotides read TGTGCCAGCAGCCCTCGGGAGATTCGCAATCAGCCCCAGCATTTT.

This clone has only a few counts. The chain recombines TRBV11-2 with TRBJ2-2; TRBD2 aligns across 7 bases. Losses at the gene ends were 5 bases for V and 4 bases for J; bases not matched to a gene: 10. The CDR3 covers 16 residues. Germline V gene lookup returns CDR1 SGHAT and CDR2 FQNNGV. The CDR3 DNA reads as TGTGCCAGCAGCCGCAACGCGGGAGATTCCACCGGGGAGCTGTTTTTT. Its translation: CASSRNAGDSTGELFF.

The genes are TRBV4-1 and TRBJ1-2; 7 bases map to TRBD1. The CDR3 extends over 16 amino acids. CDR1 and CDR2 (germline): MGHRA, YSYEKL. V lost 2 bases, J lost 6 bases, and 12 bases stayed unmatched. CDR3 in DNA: TGCGCCAGCAGCCAAACTGGGGCACAGGGGAGGCATGGCTACACCTTC. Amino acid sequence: CASSQTGAQGRHGYTF.

The CDR3 loop is CASSIQAYGYTF. The CDR3 coding sequence is TGCGCCAGCAGTATACAGGCCTATGGCTACACCTTC. The chain has TRBV10-2 and TRBJ1-2, with D perhaps TRBD1 (5 bases). The CDR3 consists of 12 residues. Looked up from germline, CDR1 is WSHSY and CDR2 is SAAADI. V was clipped by 5 bases and J by 4 bases, with 8 bases between them.

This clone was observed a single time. The DNA of the CDR3 is TGTGCCAGCAGCCGACAGGGGCACCAAGAGACCCAGTACTTC. Protein: CASSRQGHQETQYF. The rearrangement joins TRBV11-2 to TRBJ2-5; 8 bases match TRBD1. The V and J ends lost 5 bases and 0 bases, in that order; junction bases with no gene match: 2. This CDR3 is 14 amino acids long. Germline CDR1 SGHAT, CDR2 FQNNGV.

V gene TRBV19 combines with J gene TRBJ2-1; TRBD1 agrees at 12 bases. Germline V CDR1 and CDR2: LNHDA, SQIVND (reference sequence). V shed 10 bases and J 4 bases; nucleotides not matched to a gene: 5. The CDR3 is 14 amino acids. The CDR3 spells CATGTGGLYNEQFF. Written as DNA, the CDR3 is TGTGCCACCGGGACAGGGGGCCTTTACAATGAGCAGTTCTTC.

Here the CDR3 DNA reads TGTGCCAGCAGCATGGGACAGGGGGCGCAGTACACTGAAGCTTTCTTT. Translating gives CASSMGQGAQYTEAFF. The chain couples TRBV7-8 to TRBJ1-1, with TRBD1 matching over 12 bases. In germline, CDR1 is SGHVS, CDR2 FQNEAQ. The V and J ends lost 5 bases and 3 bases, in that order; junction bases with no gene match: 7. There are 16 residues in the CDR3.

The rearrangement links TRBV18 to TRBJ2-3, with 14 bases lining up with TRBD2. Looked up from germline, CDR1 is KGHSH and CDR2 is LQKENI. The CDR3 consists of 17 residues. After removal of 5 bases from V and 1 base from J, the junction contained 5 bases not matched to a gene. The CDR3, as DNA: TGTGCCAGCTCAACCGGGACTAGCGGGAGTGGCACAGATACGCAGTATTTT. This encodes CASSTGTSGSGTDTQYF.

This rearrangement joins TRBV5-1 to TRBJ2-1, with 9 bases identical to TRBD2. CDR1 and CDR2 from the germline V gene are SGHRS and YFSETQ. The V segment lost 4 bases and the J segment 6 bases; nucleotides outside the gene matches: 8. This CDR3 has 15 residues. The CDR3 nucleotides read TGCGCCAGCAGCCCCGGCGGGAGGGCCGGCAATGAGCAGTTCTTC. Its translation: CASSPGGRAGNEQFF. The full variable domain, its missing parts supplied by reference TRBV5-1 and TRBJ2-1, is KAGVTQTPRYLIKTRGQQVTLSCSPISGHRSVSWYQQTPGQGLQFLFEYFSETQRNKGNFPGRFSGRQFSNSRSEMNVSTLELGDSALYLCASSPGGRAGNEQFFGPGTRLTVL.

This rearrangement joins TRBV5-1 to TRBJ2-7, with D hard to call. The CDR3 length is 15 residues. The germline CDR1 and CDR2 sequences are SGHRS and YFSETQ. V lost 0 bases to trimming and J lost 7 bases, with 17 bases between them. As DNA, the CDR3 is TGCGCCAGCAGCTTGGAATCACTGCCGCTCGGAGAGCAGTACTTC. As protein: CASSLESLPLGEQYF.

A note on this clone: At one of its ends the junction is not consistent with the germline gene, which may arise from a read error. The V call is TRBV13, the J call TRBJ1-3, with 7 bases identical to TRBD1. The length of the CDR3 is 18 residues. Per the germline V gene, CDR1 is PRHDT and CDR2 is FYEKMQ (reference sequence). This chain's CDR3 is CASTAAPGQPFGTFEWNF. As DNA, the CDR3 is TGTGCCAGCACCGCAGCGCCGGGACAGCCGTTCGGTACGTTTGAATGGAATTTT. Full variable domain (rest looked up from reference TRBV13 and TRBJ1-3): AAGVIQSPRHLIKEKRETATLKCYPIPRHDTVYWYQQGPGQDPQFLISFYEKMQSDKGSIPDRFSAQQFSDYHSELNMSSLELGDSALYFCASTAAPGQPFGTFEWNFGEGSWLTVV.

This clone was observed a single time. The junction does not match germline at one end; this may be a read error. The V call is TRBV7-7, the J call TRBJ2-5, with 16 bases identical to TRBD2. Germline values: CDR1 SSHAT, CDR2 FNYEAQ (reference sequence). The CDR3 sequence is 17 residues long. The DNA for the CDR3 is TGTGCTAGCAGTTCGCGGGGACTAGCGGGAGGGGAAGAGACCCAGTACTTC. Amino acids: CASSSRGLAGGEETQYF. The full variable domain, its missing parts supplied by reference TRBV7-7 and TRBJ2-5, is GAGVSQSPRYKVTKRGQDVTLRCDPISSHATLYWYQQALGQGPEFLTYFNYEAQPDKSGLPSDRFSAERPEGSISTLTIQRTEQRDSAMYRCASSSRGLAGGEETQYFGPGTRLLVL.

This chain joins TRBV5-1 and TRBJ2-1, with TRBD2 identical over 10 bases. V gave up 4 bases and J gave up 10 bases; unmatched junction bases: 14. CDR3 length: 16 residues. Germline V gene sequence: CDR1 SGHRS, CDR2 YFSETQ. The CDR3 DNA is TGCGCCAGCAGCCGCAGCGGTGGAGCGGGAGGGCGGGAGCAGTTCTTC. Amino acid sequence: CASSRSGGAGGREQFF.

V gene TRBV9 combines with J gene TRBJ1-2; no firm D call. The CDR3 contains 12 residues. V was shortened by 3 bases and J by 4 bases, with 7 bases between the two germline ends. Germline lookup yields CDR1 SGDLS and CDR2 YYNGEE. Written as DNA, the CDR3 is TGTGCCAGCAGCGGCCGGCTCTATGGCTACACCTTC. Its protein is CASSGRLYGYTF.

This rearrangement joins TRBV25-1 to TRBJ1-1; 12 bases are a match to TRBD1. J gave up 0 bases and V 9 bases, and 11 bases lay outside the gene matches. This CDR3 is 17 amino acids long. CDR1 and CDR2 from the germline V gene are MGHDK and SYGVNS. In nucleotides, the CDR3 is TGTGCCAGTCTTTCCGGGACAGGGGGCCCTATGAACACTGAAGCTTTCTTT. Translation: CASLSGTGGPMNTEAFF.

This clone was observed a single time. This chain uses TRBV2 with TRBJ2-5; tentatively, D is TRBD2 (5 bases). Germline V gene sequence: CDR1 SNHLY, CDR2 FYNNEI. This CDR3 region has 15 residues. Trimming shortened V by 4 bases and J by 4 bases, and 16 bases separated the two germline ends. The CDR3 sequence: CASSASGEFRETQYF. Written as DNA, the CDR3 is TGTGCCAGCAGTGCAAGTGGGGAGTTCAGAGAGACCCAGTACTTC. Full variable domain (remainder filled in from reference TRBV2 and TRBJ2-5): EPEVTQTPSHQVTQMGQEVILRCVPISNHLYFYWYRQILGQKVEFLVSFYNNEISEKSEIFDDQFSVERPDGSNFTLKIRSTKLEDSAMYFCASSASGEFRETQYFGPGTRLLVL.

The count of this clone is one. CDR3 region: CASSAGQGAAYEQYF. Here the CDR3 DNA reads TGCGCCAGCAGCGCGGGACAGGGCGCGGCCTACGAGCAGTACTTC. The rearrangement uses TRBV4-1 and TRBJ2-7; 9 bases line up with TRBD1. The germline gives CDR1 MGHRA, CDR2 YSYEKL. The CDR3 spans 15 residues. The V segment lost 5 bases and the J segment 2 bases; nucleotides outside the gene matches: 7.

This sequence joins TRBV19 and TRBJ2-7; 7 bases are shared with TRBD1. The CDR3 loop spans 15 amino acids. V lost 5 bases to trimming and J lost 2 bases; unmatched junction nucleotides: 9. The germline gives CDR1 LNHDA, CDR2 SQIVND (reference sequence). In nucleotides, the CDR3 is TGTGCCAGTAGTCTCCGGGACAGTGGGGCCTACGAGCAGTACTTC. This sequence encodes CASSLRDSGAYEQYF.

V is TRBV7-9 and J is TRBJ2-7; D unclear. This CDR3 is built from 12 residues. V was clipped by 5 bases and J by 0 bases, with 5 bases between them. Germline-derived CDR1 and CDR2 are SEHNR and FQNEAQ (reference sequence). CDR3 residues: CASSGRSYEQYF. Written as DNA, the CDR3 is TGTGCCAGCAGCGGACGCTCCTACGAGCAGTACTTC.

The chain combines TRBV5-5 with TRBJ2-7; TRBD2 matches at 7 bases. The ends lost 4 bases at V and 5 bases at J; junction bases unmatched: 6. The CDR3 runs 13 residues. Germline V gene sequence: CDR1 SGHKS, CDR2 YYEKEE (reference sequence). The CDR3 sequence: CASSGRASDEQYF. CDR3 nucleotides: TGTGCCAGCAGCGGGAGGGCTTCGGACGAGCAGTACTTC.